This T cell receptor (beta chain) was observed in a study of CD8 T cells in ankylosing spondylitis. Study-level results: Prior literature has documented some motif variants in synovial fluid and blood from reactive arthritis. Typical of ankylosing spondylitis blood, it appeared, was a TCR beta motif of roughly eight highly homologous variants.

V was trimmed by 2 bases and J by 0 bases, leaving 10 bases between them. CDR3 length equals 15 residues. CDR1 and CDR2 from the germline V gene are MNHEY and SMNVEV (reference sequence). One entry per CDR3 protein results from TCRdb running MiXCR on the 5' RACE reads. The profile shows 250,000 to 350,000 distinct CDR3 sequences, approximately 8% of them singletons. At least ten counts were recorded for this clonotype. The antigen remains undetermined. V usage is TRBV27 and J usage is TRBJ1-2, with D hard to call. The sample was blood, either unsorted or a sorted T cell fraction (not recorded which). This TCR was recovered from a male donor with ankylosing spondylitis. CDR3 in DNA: TGTGCCAGCAGTTTAAGGATAACCGCTAACTATGGCTACACCTTC. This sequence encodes CASSLRITANYGYTF.